Below, 26 T cell receptor beta chains from the same sample are listed, as sequenced in a study of T cells in Graves' hyperthyroidism and ophthalmopathy. Amplified TCR beta CDR3 regions derived from RNA transcripts. The HTBI primer set was used in a first-round RT-PCR of the TCR CDR3. TCRdb used MiXCR to reprocess the multiplex PCR reads, holding one entry per CDR3 protein. The sample contains under 550,000 distinct CDR3 sequences, just under 20% of which appear only once. Sequenced sample: blood. The receptors shown here come from a man aged 40-49 years with Graves' ophthalmopathy.

The chain links TRBV6-2 or TRBV6-3 to TRBJ2-3, with D uncertain. This CDR3 is built from 17 residues. CDR1 MNHEY and CDR2 SVGEGT come from the germline V gene. V lost 2 bases and J lost 0, with 15 bases in between. The CDR3 loop reads CASSYRTDGRSTDTQYF. The CDR3 bases are TGTGCCAGCAGTTACCGGACGGACGGGCGTAGCACAGATACGCAGTATTTT.

There are a few counts of this clonotype. This chain connects TRBV7-8 to TRBJ1-5; no definite D call. CDR3 size: 17 residues. The V end lost 4 bases, the J end lost 2 bases, and 18 bases lay between the germline ends. Germline V gives CDR1 SGHVS, CDR2 FQNEAQ. The CDR3 here is CASSSRFSQTGNQPQHF. Here the CDR3 DNA reads TGTGCCAGCAGCTCCAGGTTTTCGCAGACCGGCAATCAGCCCCAGCATTTT. The full variable domain, in which reference TRBV7-8 and TRBJ1-5 provide the parts outside the CDR3, is GAGVSQSPRYKVAKRGQDVALRCDPISGHVSLFWYQQALGQGPEFLTYFQNEAQLDKSGLPSDRFFAERPEGSVSTLKIQRTQQEDSAVYLCASSSRFSQTGNQPQHFGDGTRLSIL.

This clonotype was detected many times. The chain joins TRBV7-2 to TRBJ2-1, with TRBD2 identical over 9 bases. J lost 7 bases, V lost 5 bases, and 9 bases had no gene match. The CDR3 contains 15 residues. The germline V gene has CDR1 SGHTA and CDR2 FQGNSA. The chain's CDR3 is CASSLVAGAGNEQFF. CDR3 nucleotides: TGTGCCAGCAGCCTGGTAGCGGGAGCGGGAAATGAGCAGTTCTTC.

This clonotype has a count of ten or more. The chain recombines TRBV3-1 with TRBJ2-3, with D possibly TRBD1 on 6 matching bases. Trimming took 4 bases from V and 3 from J, leaving 11 bases between them. The length of the CDR3 is 14 residues. Germline V gives CDR1 LGHDT, CDR2 YNNKEL (reference sequence). This CDR3 is CASSRAGETDTQYF. In DNA, the CDR3 is TGTGCCAGCAGCCGGGCAGGGGAAACAGATACGCAGTATTTT.

This clonotype was seen repeatedly, ten times or more. The chain links TRBV20-1 to TRBJ2-7; D may be TRBD2 (6 bases). The CDR3 contains 12 residues. From germline, CDR1 is DFQATT and CDR2 SNEGSKA (reference sequence). V dropped 6 bases and J dropped 4 bases, with 13 bases sitting between them. The CDR3 protein is CSAHHGGYEQYF. CDR3 nucleotides: TGCAGTGCCCACCACGGGGGATACGAGCAGTACTTC.

This clonotype was found a few times. The chain combines TRBV7-9 with TRBJ1-1; D is uncertain. CDR3 size: 14 residues. Germline V gene data show CDR1 as SEHNR and CDR2 as FQNEAQ (reference sequence). Trimming took off 4 bases at V and 4 bases at J, with 13 bases between the two ends. The CDR3 is CASSSESAATEAFF. CDR3 coding DNA: TGTGCCAGCAGCTCCGAAAGCGCTGCCACTGAAGCTTTCTTT. Filled out from reference TRBV7-9 and TRBJ1-1, the complete variable domain reads DTGVSQNPRHKITKRGQNVTFRCDPISEHNRLYWYRQTLGQGPEFLTYFQNEAQLEKSRLLSDRFSAERPKGSFSTLEIQRTEQGDSAMYLCASSSESAATEAFFGQGTRLTVV.

In its sample, this clonotype was seen many times. This chain uses TRBV11-2 with TRBJ2-7, with D possibly being TRBD1 (6 bases). The V end lost 3 bases, the J end lost 5 bases, and 11 bases lay between the germline ends. There are 13 residues in the CDR3. Germline V lookup: CDR1 SGHAT, CDR2 FQNNGV. The CDR3 nucleotides read TGTGCCAGCAGCTTTACAGGGATCCACGAGCAGTACTTC. Translated, it gives CASSFTGIHEQYF.

This clonotype showed up just a few times. CDR3 protein: CASKGLAVLQETQYF. The CDR3 DNA follows: TGTGCCAGCAAGGGACTAGCGGTCCTTCAAGAGACCCAGTACTTC. This chain connects TRBV2 to TRBJ2-5; TRBD2 matches 11 bases. The CDR3 runs 15 residues. With 7 bases clipped from V and 2 bases from J, the junction kept 6 bases outside the gene matches. Germline values: CDR1 SNHLY, CDR2 FYNNEI.

The chain has TRBV28 and TRBJ2-7; weak D call: TRBD1 (5 bases). Trimming left V 5 bases short and J 3 bases short, with 11 bases between. The CDR3 covers 13 residues. From germline, CDR1 is MDHEN and CDR2 SYDVKM. Here the CDR3 DNA reads TGTGCCAGCAGTGTAGGGGCCGACTACGAGCAGTACTTC. It translates to CASSVGADYEQYF.

Here the CDR3 reads CAWSTGDRGFRNQPQHF. The DNA of the CDR3 is TGTGCCTGGAGTACGGGGGACAGGGGGTTCCGTAATCAGCCCCAGCATTTT. The chain links TRBV30 to TRBJ1-5; 11 bases fit TRBD1. The CDR3 loop spans 17 amino acids. CDR1 is GTSNPN and CDR2 is SVGIG in the germline V gene (reference sequence). Losses at the gene ends were 2 bases for V and 4 bases for J; bases not matched to a gene: 10. Supplemented by reference TRBV30 and TRBJ1-5, the full variable domain reads SQTIHQWPATLVQPVGSPLSLECTVEGTSNPNLYWYRQAAGRGLQLLFYSVGIGQISSEVPQNLSASRPQDRQFILSSKKLLLSDSGFYLCAWSTGDRGFRNQPQHFGDGTRLSIL.

The rearrangement uses TRBV19 and TRBJ1-1; D call uncertain. CDR3 size: 14 residues. Germline V gives CDR1 LNHDA, CDR2 SQIVND (reference sequence). V lost 7 bases to trimming and J lost 1 base, with 13 bases between them. The chain's CDR3 is CASTMRPQNTEAFF. CDR3 DNA sequence: TGTGCCAGTACTATGAGACCGCAGAACACTGAAGCTTTCTTT. Filled out from reference TRBV19 and TRBJ1-1, the complete variable domain reads DGGITQSPKYLFRKEGQNVTLSCEQNLNHDAMYWYRQDPGQGLRLIYYSQIVNDFQKGDIAEGYSVSREKKESFPLTVTSAQKNPTAFYLCASTMRPQNTEAFFGQGTRLTVV.

In its sample, this clonotype was seen many times. This chain uses TRBV18 with TRBJ2-1; TRBD1 is a possible D gene (6 bases). Germline loops: CDR1 KGHSH, CDR2 LQKENI. Deletions cut 4 bases from V and 1 base from J, with 14 bases between. The CDR3 runs 16 residues. CDR3 region: CASSLGQPASYNEQFF. The CDR3 bases are TGTGCCAGCTCACTTGGACAGCCTGCATCCTACAATGAGCAGTTCTTC.

V and J are TRBV19 and TRBJ2-2; 12 bases are shared with TRBD2. The V segment lost 3 bases and the J segment 7 bases; nucleotides outside the gene matches: 3. This CDR3 region has 15 residues. Germline V gene data show CDR1 as LNHDA and CDR2 as SQIVND (reference sequence). DNA of the CDR3: TGTGCCAGTAGTATCAGACTAGCGGGAGTCGGGGAGCTGTTTTTT. This gives the protein CASSIRLAGVGELFF. Together with reference TRBV19 and TRBJ2-2, the CDR3 gives the full variable domain: DGGITQSPKYLFRKEGQNVTLSCEQNLNHDAMYWYRQDPGQGLRLIYYSQIVNDFQKGDIAEGYSVSREKKESFPLTVTSAQKNPTAFYLCASSIRLAGVGELFFGEGSRLTVL.

The chain uses TRBV29-1 and TRBJ1-2; no definite D call. Germline V CDR1 and CDR2: SQVTM, ANQGSEA. There are 13 residues in the CDR3. Deletions cut 6 bases from V and 7 bases from J, with 18 bases between. The CDR3 nucleotides read TGCAGCGTGGATCGGACGGAAGAGGGTGGCTACACCTTC. Protein sequence: CSVDRTEEGGYTF. The variable domain in full, completed from reference TRBV29-1 and TRBJ1-2, reads SAVISQKPSRDICQRGTSLTIQCQVDSQVTMMFWYRQQPGQSLTLIATANQGSEATYESGFVIDKFPISRPNLTFSTLTVSNMSPEDSSIYLCSVDRTEEGGYTFGSGTRLTVV.

This clonotype was counted ten times or more. The chain uses TRBV18 and TRBJ2-5; D gene uncertain. The CDR3 loop spans 11 amino acids. Germline V gene data show CDR1 as KGHSH and CDR2 as LQKENI. V was clipped by 8 bases and J by 3 bases, with 7 bases between them. CDR3 DNA sequence: TGTGCCAGCAGCCCAGAAGAGACCCAGTACTTC. Translating gives CASSPEETQYF.

The sample holds many counts of this clonotype. This chain uses TRBV6-1 with TRBJ2-7; D perhaps matches TRBD1 (6 bases). Trimming removed 7 bases at V and 0 bases at J, with 16 bases between. The germline V gene has CDR1 MNHNS and CDR2 SASEGT. The CDR3 is 15 amino acids. The CDR3: CASTPDRRSSYEQYF. In nucleotides, the CDR3 is TGTGCCAGCACCCCCGACAGGCGAAGCTCCTACGAGCAGTACTTC.

The chain has TRBV20-1 and TRBJ1-2; D not resolved. Trimming cost V 3 bases and J 8 bases, with 16 bases left between them. Germline V gene data show CDR1 as DFQATT and CDR2 as SNEGSKA (reference sequence). This CDR3 is built from 13 residues. This chain's CDR3 is CSASYPDEAGYTF. The CDR3 DNA reads TGCAGTGCTAGCTACCCCGACGAGGCAGGCTACACCTTC.

This clonotype occurred many times. This CDR3 is CASSLWGDFDTEAFF. The CDR3 coding sequence is TGCGCCAGCAGCTTATGGGGGGACTTTGACACTGAAGCTTTCTTT. The chain employs TRBV5-1 and TRBJ1-1; possible D gene TRBD1, 5 bases. Per germline, CDR1 SGHRS and CDR2 YFSETQ. The CDR3 contains 15 residues. V gave up 2 bases and J gave up 3 bases, with 14 bases separating them.

This clonotype was detected ten times or more. V gene TRBV30 combines with J gene TRBJ2-3; 16 bases match TRBD2. Germline CDR1 GTSNPN, CDR2 SVGIG (reference sequence). J was trimmed by 6 bases and V by 2 bases; bases with no gene match: 2. The CDR3 covers 15 residues. The CDR3 sequence is CAWSSGLAGGDTQYF. The CDR3 DNA reads TGTGCCTGGAGTTCGGGACTAGCGGGAGGGGATACGCAGTATTTT.

This clonotype was observed many times. The rearrangement joins TRBV5-1 to TRBJ2-1; no firm D call. The germline V gene encodes CDR1 SGHRS and CDR2 YFSETQ. There are 13 residues in the CDR3. Trimming left V 0 bases short and J 8 bases short, with 9 bases between. CDR3 nucleotide sequence: TGCGCCAGCAGCTTGGGCGTAGCAGATGAGCAGTTCTTC. Its translation is CASSLGVADEQFF. The variable domain in full, completed from reference TRBV5-1 and TRBJ2-1, reads KAGVTQTPRYLIKTRGQQVTLSCSPISGHRSVSWYQQTPGQGLQFLFEYFSETQRNKGNFPGRFSGRQFSNSRSEMNVSTLELGDSALYLCASSLGVADEQFFGPGTRLTVL.

The chain is built from TRBV19 and TRBJ2-7; no reliable D call. Trimming removed 5 bases from V and 3 bases from J, with 11 bases in between. Germline-derived CDR1 and CDR2 are LNHDA and SQIVND (reference sequence). The CDR3 length is 13 residues. CDR3 residues: CASSGGPFYEQYF. The CDR3 DNA reads TGTGCCAGTAGTGGCGGCCCCTTCTACGAGCAGTACTTC.

This clonotype appeared many times. The chain couples TRBV28 to TRBJ2-5; 8 bases agree with TRBD2. After removal of 8 bases from V and 5 bases from J, the junction contained 7 bases not matched to a gene. This CDR3 has 13 amino acids. CDR1 is MDHEN and CDR2 is SYDVKM in the germline V gene. The CDR3 nucleotides read TGTGCCAGCTCTACGGGGGGGTGGGAGACCCAGTACTTC. Amino acids: CASSTGGWETQYF.

J is TRBJ2-1 and V is TRBV6-6; D is possibly TRBD1 or TRBD2 (5 bases each). The CDR3 has 15 residues. Trimming removed 2 bases from V and 1 base from J, with 9 bases in between. Germline V gene sequence: CDR1 MNHNY, CDR2 SVGAGI (reference sequence). The CDR3 loop is CASSYGGVSYNEQFF. As DNA, the CDR3 is TGTGCCAGCAGTTACGGGGGTGTTTCCTACAATGAGCAGTTCTTC.

The chain employs TRBV7-3 and TRBJ2-5, with 8 positions matching TRBD2. CDR3 size: 15 residues. V gave up 5 bases and J gave up 1 base; unmatched junction bases: 6. The germline gives CDR1 SGHTA, CDR2 FQGTGA. The CDR3 region has the DNA TGTGCCAGCAGCCCGGGGACTAGACCCCAAGAGACCCAGTACTTC. It translates to CASSPGTRPQETQYF.

This clonotype was recorded at least ten times. The CDR3 spells CASSYWGDEAFF. In DNA form, the CDR3 reads TGTGCCAGCAGCTACTGGGGTGATGAAGCTTTCTTT. The genes are TRBV12-3 or TRBV12-4 and TRBJ1-1; D gene ambiguous. The CDR3 spans 12 residues. V was pared by 6 bases and J by 7 bases, with 12 bases between.

The genes are TRBV2 and TRBJ2-2; 8 positions match TRBD1. The length of the CDR3 is 15 residues. Germline V gives CDR1 SNHLY, CDR2 FYNNEI. V dropped 7 bases and J dropped 1; count of bases not matched to a gene: 5. The CDR3 sequence: CASNRGTGNTGELFF. CDR3 nucleotides: TGTGCCAGCAATAGGGGGACAGGGAACACCGGGGAGCTGTTTTTT. Complete variable domain (other parts from reference TRBV2 and TRBJ2-2): EPEVTQTPSHQVTQMGQEVILRCVPISNHLYFYWYRQILGQKVEFLVSFYNNEISEKSEIFDDQFSVERPDGSNFTLKIRSTKLEDSAMYFCASNRGTGNTGELFFGEGSRLTVL.